These T cell receptor beta chains were read from a single sample in a study of blood T cell repertoires in COVID-19. The protocol was immunoSEQ multiplex PCR, while the TCRdb copy is restricted to in-frame clones and leaves out a portion. The sample includes 65,000 to 75,000 clones, roughly 84% of them seen just once. Sequencing was performed on peripheral blood. These receptors all stem from a woman in her sixties or seventies with acute or convalescent COVID-19. Each CDR3 is given with its conserved first and last residue. The order of the fields is V gene, J gene, D gene, clone size, CDR3 protein, CDR3 DNA. D genes are given only for firm matches. For some rows the clone size is stated as once, few or many, or as a class when expanded; others skip it.

v_call: TRBV27
j_call: TRBJ2-5
d_call: -
clone_size: once
cdr3_aa: CASSPRLGAGETQYF
cdr3_nt: TGTGCCAGCAGTCCCCGGTTGGGGGCAGGAGAGACCCAGTACTTC

v_call: TRBV5-4
j_call: TRBJ2-2
d_call: -
clone_size: once
cdr3_aa: CASSLDPRGRTGELFF
cdr3_nt: TGTGCCAGCAGCTTGGATCCGCGGGGGCGCACCGGGGAGCTGTTTTTT

v_call: TRBV7-9
j_call: TRBJ1-2
d_call: -
clone_size: -
cdr3_aa: CASSLDRGNYGYTF
cdr3_nt: TGTGCCAGCAGCTTAGACCGGGGGAACTATGGCTACACCTTC

v_call: TRBV9
j_call: TRBJ2-1
d_call: -
clone_size: -
cdr3_aa: CASSVVAGSSYNEQFF
cdr3_nt: TGTGCCAGCAGCGTAGTTGCGGGGAGCTCCTACAATGAGCAGTTCTTC

v_call: TRBV6-5
j_call: TRBJ1-1
d_call: TRBD1
clone_size: few
cdr3_aa: CASTRRGRAEAFF
cdr3_nt: TGTGCCAGCACTAGGAGGGGGCGAGCTGAAGCTTTCTTT

v_call: TRBV7-2
j_call: TRBJ1-5
d_call: -
clone_size: -
cdr3_aa: CASSPTGQPQHF
cdr3_nt: TGTGCCAGCAGTCCTACAGGTCAGCCCCAGCATTTT

v_call: TRBV5-1
j_call: TRBJ2-3
d_call: -
clone_size: -
cdr3_aa: CASSSSGNTDTQYF
cdr3_nt: TGCGCCAGCAGCTCGTCAGGAAACACAGATACGCAGTATTTT

v_call: TRBV27
j_call: TRBJ2-7
d_call: -
clone_size: -
cdr3_aa: CASSVDSTYEQYF
cdr3_nt: TGTGCCAGCAGTGTTGACAGCACCTACGAGCAGTACTTC

v_call: TRBV6-4
j_call: TRBJ1-2
d_call: -
clone_size: -
cdr3_aa: CASSDSSRGLGGYTF
cdr3_nt: TGTGCCAGCAGTGACTCTTCACGAGGGCTTGGGGGCTACACCTTC

v_call: TRBV19
j_call: TRBJ1-1
d_call: -
clone_size: -
cdr3_aa: CASSRTLNTEAFF
cdr3_nt: TGTGCCAGTAGTAGAACACTGAACACTGAAGCTTTCTTT

v_call: TRBV15
j_call: TRBJ1-6
d_call: -
clone_size: -
cdr3_aa: CATSREDSLISPLHF
cdr3_nt: TGTGCCACCAGCAGGGAGGACAGTCTCATTTCACCCCTCCACTTT

v_call: TRBV7-2
j_call: TRBJ1-3
d_call: -
clone_size: once
cdr3_aa: CASSLFSGKTGNTIYF
cdr3_nt: TGTGCCAGCAGCTTATTTTCAGGGAAGACTGGAAACACCATATATTTT

v_call: TRBV27
j_call: TRBJ1-2
d_call: -
clone_size: -
cdr3_aa: CASTANAPPGNYGYTF
cdr3_nt: TGTGCCAGCACGGCAAACGCCCCCCCGGGTAACTATGGCTACACCTTC

v_call: TRBV20-1
j_call: TRBJ2-3
d_call: -
clone_size: -
cdr3_aa: CSAGWTDTQYF
cdr3_nt: TGCAGTGCTGGCTGGACAGATACGCAGTATTTT

v_call: TRBV3-1/TRBV3-2
j_call: TRBJ1-4
d_call: -
clone_size: -
cdr3_aa: CASSQASPGTSNEKLFF
cdr3_nt: TGTGCCAGCAGCCAAGCGTCACCCGGGACAAGTAATGAAAAACTGTTTTTT

v_call: TRBV3-1/TRBV3-2
j_call: TRBJ2-3
d_call: -
clone_size: -
cdr3_aa: CASSLGLSSDTQYF
cdr3_nt: TGTGCCAGCAGCCTCGGACTGAGCTCAGATACGCAGTATTTT

v_call: TRBV7-3
j_call: TRBJ2-3
d_call: TRBD1
clone_size: few
cdr3_aa: CASSPEGGGLDTQYF
cdr3_nt: TGTGCCAGCAGCCCGGAAGGGGGCGGGTTGGATACGCAGTATTTT

v_call: TRBV24-1
j_call: TRBJ2-1
d_call: TRBD2
clone_size: few
cdr3_aa: CATTSGGRNEQFF
cdr3_nt: TGTGCCACGACTAGCGGGGGGAGGAATGAGCAGTTCTTC

v_call: TRBV9
j_call: TRBJ2-5
d_call: TRBD1
clone_size: few
cdr3_aa: CASSVGGQGLGETQYF
cdr3_nt: TGTGCCAGCAGCGTAGGGGGACAGGGGTTGGGAGAGACCCAGTACTTC

v_call: TRBV5-1
j_call: TRBJ1-2
d_call: TRBD1
clone_size: -
cdr3_aa: CASSLDRGGGYTF
cdr3_nt: TGCGCCAGCAGCTTGGACAGGGGAGGAGGCTACACCTTC

v_call: TRBV5-4
j_call: TRBJ2-2
d_call: TRBD2
clone_size: -
cdr3_aa: CASSLALAGALGTNTGELFF
cdr3_nt: TGTGCCAGCAGCTTGGCGTTAGCGGGGGCGTTGGGCACGAACACCGGGGAGCTGTTTTTT

v_call: TRBV6-6
j_call: TRBJ2-7
d_call: TRBD1
clone_size: -
cdr3_aa: CASSPGTGGAKVYEQYF
cdr3_nt: TGTGCCAGCAGTCCTGGGACAGGGGGCGCGAAGGTGTACGAGCAGTACTTC

v_call: TRBV3-1/TRBV3-2
j_call: TRBJ1-2
d_call: TRBD1
clone_size: once
cdr3_aa: CASSQGQGANYGYTF
cdr3_nt: TGTGCCAGCAGCCAAGGACAGGGGGCTAACTATGGCTACACCTTC

v_call: TRBV7-9
j_call: TRBJ1-1
d_call: -
clone_size: -
cdr3_aa: CARGRDPNTEAFF
cdr3_nt: TGTGCCAGGGGGAGGGACCCGAACACTGAAGCTTTCTTT

v_call: TRBV20-1
j_call: TRBJ2-7
d_call: -
clone_size: -
cdr3_aa: CSARSGHEQYF
cdr3_nt: TGCAGTGCTAGATCAGGGCACGAGCAGTACTTC

v_call: TRBV6-5
j_call: TRBJ1-1
d_call: -
clone_size: few
cdr3_aa: CASSPIGTGRFEAFF
cdr3_nt: TGTGCCAGCAGCCCAATCGGGACTGGGAGATTTGAAGCTTTCTTT

v_call: TRBV13
j_call: TRBJ1-2
d_call: TRBD1
clone_size: -
cdr3_aa: CASSLGQGDGYTF
cdr3_nt: TGTGCCAGCAGCCTCGGACAGGGAGATGGCTACACCTTC

v_call: TRBV7-8
j_call: TRBJ1-1
d_call: TRBD1
clone_size: -
cdr3_aa: CASSSRQGGRAFF
cdr3_nt: TGTGCCAGCAGCTCCCGACAGGGGGGCAGGGCTTTCTTT

v_call: TRBV7-3
j_call: TRBJ2-5
d_call: -
clone_size: -
cdr3_aa: CASSFQGGRETQYF
cdr3_nt: TGTGCCAGCAGCTTTCAGGGTGGACGGGAGACCCAGTACTTC

v_call: TRBV19
j_call: TRBJ1-1
d_call: TRBD1
clone_size: -
cdr3_aa: CASSLQGEAGTEAFF
cdr3_nt: TGTGCCAGTAGTCTTCAGGGGGAAGCGGGCACTGAAGCTTTCTTT

v_call: TRBV7-3
j_call: TRBJ1-2
d_call: -
clone_size: -
cdr3_aa: CASSLDTSYGYTF
cdr3_nt: TGTGCCAGCAGCTTAGACACCTCCTATGGCTACACCTTC

v_call: TRBV7-9
j_call: TRBJ2-5
d_call: -
clone_size: -
cdr3_aa: CASSLAGGETQYF
cdr3_nt: TGTGCCAGCAGCTTGGCAGGCGGGGAGACCCAGTACTTC

v_call: TRBV9
j_call: TRBJ1-3
d_call: TRBD1
clone_size: few
cdr3_aa: CASSEGQGARGNTIYF
cdr3_nt: TGTGCCAGCAGCGAGGGACAGGGGGCGCGAGGAAACACCATATATTTT

v_call: TRBV19
j_call: TRBJ1-1
d_call: -
clone_size: once
cdr3_aa: CASSILSTGSAEAFF
cdr3_nt: TGTGCCAGTAGTATTCTGTCTACAGGCTCTGCTGAAGCTTTCTTT

v_call: TRBV6-6
j_call: TRBJ1-3
d_call: TRBD1
clone_size: -
cdr3_aa: CASSLDRGLGNTIYF
cdr3_nt: TGTGCTAGCAGTTTGGACAGGGGGCTTGGAAACACCATATATTTT

v_call: TRBV19
j_call: TRBJ2-3
d_call: TRBD2
clone_size: once
cdr3_aa: CASTLGRERDTQYF
cdr3_nt: TGTGCCAGTACCCTAGGGAGGGAACGGGATACGCAGTATTTT

v_call: TRBV12-5
j_call: TRBJ2-7
d_call: -
clone_size: -
cdr3_aa: CASGLGPRTLLSYEQYF
cdr3_nt: TGTGCTAGTGGTTTGGGCCCGAGGACACTTCTCTCCTACGAGCAGTACTTC

v_call: TRBV2
j_call: TRBJ1-3
d_call: TRBD1
clone_size: once
cdr3_aa: CAREGQGRSGNTIYF
cdr3_nt: TGTGCCAGGGAGGGACAGGGACGCTCTGGAAACACCATATATTTT

v_call: TRBV3-1/TRBV3-2
j_call: TRBJ2-5
d_call: -
clone_size: -
cdr3_aa: CASSQVDGSQETQYF
cdr3_nt: TGTGCCAGCAGCCAAGTGGACGGGAGCCAAGAGACCCAGTACTTC

v_call: TRBV11-3
j_call: TRBJ2-3
d_call: TRBD2
clone_size: once
cdr3_aa: CASTIGLAGGTDTQYF
cdr3_nt: TGTGCCAGCACCATTGGACTAGCGGGGGGCACAGATACGCAGTATTTT

v_call: TRBV9
j_call: TRBJ1-3
d_call: -
clone_size: -
cdr3_aa: CASSAVPTQGSAGNTIYF
cdr3_nt: TGTGCCAGCAGCGCCGTTCCCACTCAGGGTTCCGCTGGAAACACCATATATTTT

v_call: TRBV28
j_call: TRBJ2-7
d_call: -
clone_size: -
cdr3_aa: CASRRSGTIGEQYF
cdr3_nt: TGTGCCAGCAGGCGGAGTGGTACAATTGGCGAGCAGTACTTC

v_call: TRBV19
j_call: TRBJ1-2
d_call: TRBD1
clone_size: -
cdr3_aa: CASSRVRGYNGYTF
cdr3_nt: TGTGCCAGTAGTCGGGTCAGGGGGTACAATGGCTACACCTTC

v_call: TRBV5-1
j_call: TRBJ2-1
d_call: TRBD2
clone_size: -
cdr3_aa: CASSLDVGLAGARGENEQFF
cdr3_nt: TGCGCCAGCAGCTTGGATGTAGGTCTAGCGGGGGCCAGGGGGGAGAATGAGCAGTTCTTC

v_call: TRBV6-5
j_call: TRBJ2-2
d_call: -
clone_size: -
cdr3_aa: CASSYSRDTGELFF
cdr3_nt: TGTGCCAGCAGTTACTCGAGGGACACCGGGGAGCTGTTTTTT

v_call: TRBV3-1/TRBV3-2
j_call: TRBJ2-3
d_call: TRBD2
clone_size: once
cdr3_aa: CASSRGGRADTQYF
cdr3_nt: TGTGCCAGCAGCCGCGGGGGGCGAGCAGATACGCAGTATTTT

v_call: TRBV18
j_call: TRBJ1-1
d_call: -
clone_size: -
cdr3_aa: CASSPQQDTEAFF
cdr3_nt: TGTGCCAGCTCACCTCAGCAGGACACTGAAGCTTTCTTT

v_call: TRBV4-2
j_call: TRBJ1-2
d_call: -
clone_size: -
cdr3_aa: CASSQDAGRDYGYTF
cdr3_nt: TGTGCCAGCAGCCAAGATGCGGGGAGAGACTATGGCTACACCTTC

v_call: TRBV12-3/TRBV12-4
j_call: TRBJ1-1
d_call: TRBD1
clone_size: once
cdr3_aa: CASSLTGVTEAFF
cdr3_nt: TGTGCCAGCAGCCTCACAGGGGTGACTGAAGCTTTCTTT

v_call: TRBV19
j_call: TRBJ1-1
d_call: -
clone_size: once
cdr3_aa: CARRDIMNTEAFF
cdr3_nt: TGTGCCAGAAGGGACATCATGAACACTGAAGCTTTCTTT

v_call: TRBV6-5
j_call: TRBJ2-1
d_call: TRBD2
clone_size: once
cdr3_aa: CASSSSGGVNEQFF
cdr3_nt: TGTGCCAGCAGTTCTAGCGGGGGGGTTAATGAGCAGTTCTTC